This TCR beta chain was identified in a study of CD8 T cells in Susac syndrome. The RNA input was about 0.5 to 1 ug, and it was reverse transcribed with random hexamers. One entry per CDR3 protein, called by TCRdb with MiXCR from the immunoSEQ multiplex PCR reads. The profile covers around 180,000 distinct CDR3 sequences, with around 95% appearing a single time and around 0.093% taken by the ten largest. CDR3 length: 13 residues. With 0 bases removed from V and 1 base from J, the gap between germline ends came to 3 bases. Germline V lookup: CDR1 SGHRS, CDR2 YFSETQ. The table lists this clonotype with a few counts.

The sample consisted of CD4+ T cells from PBMCs. The source is a human donor with multiple sclerosis. The chain has TRBV5-1 and TRBJ2-3, with D unresolved. The CDR3 region is CASSLEGTDTQYF. CDR3 DNA: TGCGCCAGCAGCTTGGAGGGCACAGATACGCAGTATTTT.